The 30 T cell receptor beta chains given below trace back to one sample, sequenced in a study of cytotoxic CD8 clonotypes in ibrutinib-treated CLL (dated by TCRdb to about 2021). The library relied on the immunoSEQ multiplex PCR assay. This immuneACCESS table, as held by TCRdb, lists in-frame sequences with V and J called but not all clones. Of the missing ones, under half trace to an unresolved V gene in checked studies; the others have no known cause. The sample table lists about 140,000 clones, approximately 80% of them with a count of one. The top ten clonotypes cover approximately 27% of the sample. The label giving this sample's time point can be read as: 12 months on ibrutinib. This specimen was PBMCs, taken after 12 months of ibrutinib treatment. The receptors were gathered from a human donor with chronic lymphocytic leukemia.

This clone turned up a few times. The rearrangement joins TRBV19 to TRBJ1-1; the match to TRBD1 covers 7 bases. CDR1 and CDR2 (germline): LNHDA, SQIVND (reference sequence). With V trimmed by 6 bases and J by 1 base, 5 bases remained unmatched. This CDR3 has 14 amino acids. This CDR3 reads CASSRQGSNTEAFF. CDR3 coding DNA: TGTGCCAGTAGCCGACAGGGATCGAACACTGAAGCTTTCTTT. The full variable domain, in which reference TRBV19 and TRBJ1-1 provide the parts outside the CDR3, is DGGITQSPKYLFRKEGQNVTLSCEQNLNHDAMYWYRQDPGQGLRLIYYSQIVNDFQKGDIAEGYSVSREKKESFPLTVTSAQKNPTAFYLCASSRQGSNTEAFFGQGTRLTVV.

This clone appeared a few times. The chain couples TRBV28 to TRBJ2-7; tentative D call: TRBD2 (6 bases). V dropped 3 bases and J dropped 5 bases, with 17 bases sitting between them. CDR1 MDHEN and CDR2 SYDVKM come from the germline V gene. The length of the CDR3 is 15 residues. CDR3 bases: TGTGCCAGCAGTTTGGAGGGGCGGGTTGATCACGAGCAGTACTTC. Protein product: CASSLEGRVDHEQYF.

On this clone itself: The junction differs from germline at one of its ends, possibly a read error. This chain joins TRBV7-7 and TRBJ2-1; 7 bases agree with TRBD2. This CDR3 has 16 amino acids. CDR1 and CDR2 from the germline V gene are SSHAT and FNYEAQ (reference sequence). DNA of the CDR3: TGTGCTAGCAGCTTACAAGCGGGATTCGGTCCCGTCGCGCAGTTCTTC. Protein product: CASSLQAGFGPVAQFF.

The J gene is TRBJ1-2, the V gene TRBV9, with TRBD1 as a possible D gene (5 bases). The V gene's germline CDR1 is SGDLS and CDR2 YYNGEE. The CDR3 contains 15 residues. V lost 0 bases to trimming and J lost 5 bases, with 14 bases between them. In nucleotides, the CDR3 is TGTGCCAGCAGCGTAGCCCCAGACAGCTCGTATGGCTACACCTTC. The encoded protein is CASSVAPDSSYGYTF.

The chain joins TRBV5-1 to TRBJ2-3; D is unresolved. The CDR3 runs 15 residues. CDR1 SGHRS and CDR2 YFSETQ come from the germline V gene. V was pared by 0 bases and J by 0 bases, with 8 bases between. Here the CDR3 reads CASSLVLQSTDTQYF. CDR3 coding DNA: TGCGCCAGCAGCTTGGTTCTCCAGAGCACAGATACGCAGTATTTT.

This chain connects TRBV6-1 to TRBJ1-1; no reliable D call. Germline CDR1 MNHNS, CDR2 SASEGT. Trimming left V 7 bases short and J 3 bases short, with 12 bases between. The CDR3 has 13 amino acids. CDR3 sequence (DNA): TGTGCCAGCACTGCCGGAGTTCACACTGAAGCTTTCTTT. Its translation: CASTAGVHTEAFF.

The J gene is TRBJ2-3, the V gene TRBV5-1; 14 nucleotides align to TRBD2. The CDR3 totals 17 residues. Trimming at V came to 5 bases and at J to 4 bases, leaving 9 bases not matched to a gene. Germline CDR1 and CDR2: SGHRS and YFSETQ. CDR3 region: CASRQGLAGGFADTQYF. CDR3 DNA sequence: TGCGCCAGCAGACAAGGACTAGCGGGAGGATTTGCAGATACGCAGTATTTT.

This chain connects TRBV7-8 to TRBJ1-5; D uncertain. Trimming pared 3 bases from V and 1 base from J, leaving 7 bases between. The germline gives CDR1 SGHVS, CDR2 FQNEAQ. This CDR3 has 14 residues. CDR3 residues: CASSFAASNQPQHF. Here the CDR3 DNA reads TGTGCCAGCAGCTTCGCAGCAAGCAATCAGCCCCAGCATTTT.

The J gene is TRBJ2-3, the V gene TRBV19; TRBD2 matches 10 bases. The CDR3 totals 16 residues. V was pared by 2 bases and J by 6 bases, with 8 bases of the junction left unmatched. Germline V gene data show CDR1 as LNHDA and CDR2 as SQIVND (reference sequence). The CDR3 loop is CASSISAGGPGDTQYF. The CDR3 DNA follows: TGTGCCAGTAGTATATCAGCGGGAGGGCCGGGGGATACGCAGTATTTT.

Note on this clone: A junction boundary mismatches the germline segment, possibly from a read error. This chain links TRBV7-7 with TRBJ2-5; possibly TRBD1 for D (5 bases). The CDR3 runs to 13 residues. CDR1 is SSHAT and CDR2 is FNYEAQ in the germline V gene (reference sequence). As DNA, the CDR3 is TGTGCTAGCAGCTTGGGGCCCCAAGAGACCCAGTACTTC. This encodes CASSLGPQETQYF.

In its sample, this clone was seen a few times. J is TRBJ1-1 and V is TRBV30; possibly TRBD1 for D (6 bases). The CDR3 sequence is 15 residues long. The V and J ends lost 0 bases and 4 bases respectively, with 15 bases between them. CDR1 GTSNPN and CDR2 SVGIG come from the germline V gene (reference sequence). The CDR3 region is CAWSVPQGKSTEAFF. CDR3 nucleotide sequence: TGTGCCTGGAGTGTACCACAGGGAAAGAGCACTGAAGCTTTCTTT.

This CDR3 is CASSQYGISTDTQYF. CDR3 nucleotides: TGTGCCAGCTCTCAGTACGGGATCAGCACAGATACGCAGTATTTT. This sequence joins TRBV9 and TRBJ2-3, with D perhaps matching TRBD2 (5 bases). V gave up 7 bases and J gave up 0 bases, with 15 bases separating them. This CDR3 has 15 amino acids. From germline, CDR1 is SGDLS and CDR2 YYNGEE.

The chain recombines TRBV5-1 with TRBJ1-1; D is unresolved. CDR1 is SGHRS, CDR2 YFSETQ, per germline. V was clipped by 4 bases and J by 6 bases, with 19 bases between them. This CDR3 is built from 15 residues. CDR3: CASSLLTDGRAEAFF. The CDR3 DNA sequence: TGCGCCAGCAGCCTACTTACGGACGGTCGGGCTGAAGCTTTCTTT.

The chain joins TRBV19 to TRBJ2-7; D might be TRBD1 (5 bases). Germline CDR1 reads LNHDA; CDR2 reads SQIVND (reference sequence). The CDR3 contains 12 residues. Trimming pared 6 bases from V and 3 bases from J, leaving 9 bases between. The chain's CDR3 is CASRDRGYEQYF. The CDR3 DNA reads as TGTGCCAGTAGAGATAGGGGCTACGAGCAGTACTTC. Combining the CDR3 with reference TRBV19 and TRBJ2-7 gives the whole variable domain DGGITQSPKYLFRKEGQNVTLSCEQNLNHDAMYWYRQDPGQGLRLIYYSQIVNDFQKGDIAEGYSVSREKKESFPLTVTSAQKNPTAFYLCASRDRGYEQYFGPGTRLTVT.

The rearrangement links TRBV13 to TRBJ1-1; D unclear. The length of the CDR3 is 14 residues. Looked up from germline, CDR1 is PRHDT and CDR2 is FYEKMQ (reference sequence). V was cut by 2 bases and J by 4 bases, with 11 bases left in between. The CDR3 reads CASSLFMGFTEAFF. CDR3 DNA: TGTGCCAGCAGCTTATTCATGGGGTTCACTGAAGCTTTCTTT.

The CDR3 loop is CASSEVGRFETQYF. CDR3 nucleotides: TGTGCCAGCAGTGAAGTGGGGAGGTTTGAGACCCAGTACTTC. The V and J genes are TRBV2 and TRBJ2-5; D may be TRBD2 (6 bases). Looked up from germline, CDR1 is SNHLY and CDR2 is FYNNEI. With 1 base removed from V and 5 bases from J, the gap between germline ends came to 11 bases. The CDR3 is 14 residues long.

This clone was seen once. The chain combines TRBV18 with TRBJ2-7; 8 positions match TRBD1. Germline-derived CDR1 and CDR2 are KGHSH and LQKENI. This CDR3 is 15 amino acids long. V dropped 0 bases and J dropped 2; count of bases not matched to a gene: 3. For the CDR3, the DNA is TGTGCCAGCTCACCACCGGACAGGGCGGCCTACGAGCAGTACTTC. Protein product: CASSPPDRAAYEQYF.

The chain is built from TRBV7-6 and TRBJ2-7, with TRBD1 identical over 9 bases. V lost 1 base to trimming and J lost 4 bases; unmatched junction nucleotides: 2. Germline CDR1 and CDR2: SGHVS and FNYEAQ. The CDR3 covers 14 residues. The CDR3, as DNA: TGTGCCAGCAGCTTAGGGACAGGGGAGTACGAGCAGTACTTC. Protein sequence: CASSLGTGEYEQYF.

The chain is built from TRBV5-6 and TRBJ2-1; D call uncertain. V lost 0 bases, J lost 8 bases, and 6 bases lay in between. The CDR3 length is 12 residues. Germline V gene lookup returns CDR1 SGHDT and CDR2 YYEEEE. CDR3 sequence reads: CASSLVVYEQFF. The DNA for the CDR3 is TGTGCCAGCAGCTTGGTAGTTTATGAGCAGTTCTTC.

The chain has TRBV27 and TRBJ2-3, with 7 bases aligning to TRBD2. The CDR3 is made up of 18 amino acids. Losses at the gene ends were 6 bases for V and 1 base for J; bases not matched to a gene: 16. The V gene's germline CDR1 is MNHEY and CDR2 SMNVEV (reference sequence). CDR3 amino acids: CASSPSGVLGRGTDTQYF. The CDR3 DNA sequence: TGTGCCAGCAGCCCATCCGGTGTTTTAGGGAGGGGCACAGATACGCAGTATTTT.

The chain employs TRBV7-2 and TRBJ2-7; TRBD2 matches 7 bases. The V gene end was trimmed by 8 bases and the J gene end by 0 bases; junction bases not matched to a gene: 7. This CDR3 region has 14 residues. CDR1 is SGHTA, CDR2 FQGNSA, per germline. CDR3 amino acids: CASGMGGSSYEQYF. DNA for the CDR3: TGTGCCAGCGGAATGGGGGGGAGCTCCTACGAGCAGTACTTC.

In DNA form, the CDR3 reads TGCGCCAGCAGCCAAGAGGGGCGGGAGGGCCGACGCGAGCAGTACTTC. It yields the protein CASSQEGREGRREQYF. The chain combines TRBV4-1 with TRBJ2-7; TRBD2 matches at 9 bases. The CDR3 has 16 amino acids. CDR1 is MGHRA and CDR2 is YSYEKL in the germline V gene. Trimming removed 0 bases from V and 6 bases from J; junction bases left unmatched: 9.

This clone was seen more than once but under ten times. The chain uses TRBV6-6 and TRBJ2-1; 12 bases map to TRBD1. This CDR3 comprises 15 residues. V lost 3 bases to trimming and J lost 8 bases; unmatched junction nucleotides: 5. The germline V gene encodes CDR1 MNHNY and CDR2 SVGAGI (reference sequence). This chain's CDR3 is CASSYRDRGPDEQFF. In nucleotides, the CDR3 is TGTGCCAGCAGTTATCGGGACAGGGGGCCCGATGAGCAGTTCTTC.

V usage is TRBV4-1 and J usage is TRBJ1-2; tentatively, D is TRBD1 (6 bases). This CDR3 contains 17 residues. Trimming removed 1 base at V and 4 bases at J, with 19 bases between. Germline values: CDR1 MGHRA, CDR2 YSYEKL. CDR3 residues: CASSQAFSPQGGYGYTF. The CDR3 region has the DNA TGCGCCAGCAGCCAAGCTTTTTCCCCACAGGGTGGCTATGGCTACACCTTC.

This clone was counted a single time. J is TRBJ2-7 and V is TRBV9; possible D gene TRBD1, 5 bases. Germline loops: CDR1 SGDLS, CDR2 YYNGEE. V was pared by 4 bases and J by 4 bases, with 15 bases between. This CDR3 is 14 amino acids long. CDR3 amino acids: CASSNQGLGYEQYF. CDR3 bases: TGTGCCAGCAGCAACCAGGGTCTGGGGTACGAGCAGTACTTC.

Written as DNA, the CDR3 is TGCGCCAGCAGCCCCACAATCCCTCGGGACCCATCCTACGAGCAGTACTTC. This encodes CASSPTIPRDPSYEQYF. The chain carries TRBV4-1 and TRBJ2-7; D may be TRBD1 or TRBD2 (5 bases each). V dropped 4 bases and J dropped 1 base, with 20 bases sitting between them. Germline-derived CDR1 and CDR2 are MGHRA and YSYEKL. This CDR3 contains 17 residues.

Remarks on this clone: This specimen includes other DNA sequences encoding the same CDR3. The chain joins TRBV27 to TRBJ2-1, with 12 bases matching TRBD2. Trimming cost V 5 bases and J 7 bases; bases outside gene matches: 3. Germline lookup yields CDR1 MNHEY and CDR2 SMNVEV (reference sequence). CDR3 size: 14 residues. CDR3 residues: CASSLAGGPNEQFF. The CDR3 region has the DNA TGTGCCAGCAGTCTAGCGGGAGGGCCTAATGAGCAGTTCTTC.

The gene calls are TRBV30 and TRBJ1-6; no firm D call. V lost 2 bases and J lost 11, with 4 bases in between. Germline assignment: CDR1 GTSNPN and CDR2 SVGIG (reference sequence). CDR3 length equals 10 residues. The CDR3 region is CAWSIPPLHF. The CDR3 DNA sequence: TGTGCCTGGAGTATCCCACCCCTCCACTTT.

The gene calls are TRBV19 and TRBJ1-4, with a possible D match to TRBD1 (5 bases). Germline-derived CDR1 and CDR2 are LNHDA and SQIVND (reference sequence). The CDR3 is 16 residues long. V was shortened by 8 bases and J by 0 bases, with 16 bases between the two germline ends. DNA of the CDR3: TGTGCCAGTGGTCAGGCAGGGTGGGCAACTAATGAAAAACTGTTTTTT. Its protein product is CASGQAGWATNEKLFF.

The V call is TRBV11-2, the J call TRBJ2-2; no clear D gene. Trimming removed 4 bases at V and 1 base at J, with 4 bases between. This CDR3 contains 13 residues. Germline CDR1 SGHAT, CDR2 FQNNGV. CDR3 sequence reads: CASSSVNTGELFF. As DNA, the CDR3 is TGTGCCAGCAGCTCGGTGAACACCGGGGAGCTGTTTTTT.